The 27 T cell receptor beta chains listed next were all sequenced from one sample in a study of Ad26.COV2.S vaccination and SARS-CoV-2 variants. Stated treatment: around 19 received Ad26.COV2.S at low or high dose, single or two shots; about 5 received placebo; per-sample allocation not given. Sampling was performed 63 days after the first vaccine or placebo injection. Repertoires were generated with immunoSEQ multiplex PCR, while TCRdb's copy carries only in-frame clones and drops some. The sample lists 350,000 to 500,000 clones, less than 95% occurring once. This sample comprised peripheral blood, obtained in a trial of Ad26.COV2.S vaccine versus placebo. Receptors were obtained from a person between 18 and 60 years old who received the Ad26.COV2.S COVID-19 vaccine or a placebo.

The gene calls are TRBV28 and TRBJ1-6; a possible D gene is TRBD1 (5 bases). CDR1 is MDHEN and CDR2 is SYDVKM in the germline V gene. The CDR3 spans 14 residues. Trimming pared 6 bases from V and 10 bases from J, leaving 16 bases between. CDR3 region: CASSLRGTSSPLHF. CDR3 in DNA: TGTGCCAGCAGCCTTCGGGGGACTAGCTCACCCCTCCACTTT.

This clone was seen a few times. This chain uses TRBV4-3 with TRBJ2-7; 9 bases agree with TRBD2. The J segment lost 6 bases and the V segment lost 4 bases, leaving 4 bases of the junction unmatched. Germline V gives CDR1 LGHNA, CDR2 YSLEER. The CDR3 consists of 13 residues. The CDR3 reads CASSLGLALEQYF. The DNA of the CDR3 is TGCGCCAGCAGCCTGGGACTAGCCCTCGAGCAGTACTTC.

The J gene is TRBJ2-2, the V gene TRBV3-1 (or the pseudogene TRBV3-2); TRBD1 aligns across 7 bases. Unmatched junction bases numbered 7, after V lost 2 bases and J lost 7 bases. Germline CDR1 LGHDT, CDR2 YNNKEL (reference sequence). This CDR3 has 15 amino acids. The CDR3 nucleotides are TGTGCCAGCAGCCAAACCGGGACAGTACACGGGGAGCTGTTTTTT. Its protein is CASSQTGTVHGELFF.

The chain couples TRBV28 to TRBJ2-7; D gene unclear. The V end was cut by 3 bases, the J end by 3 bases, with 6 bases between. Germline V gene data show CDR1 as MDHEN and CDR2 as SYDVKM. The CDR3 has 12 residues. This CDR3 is CASSFPGYEQYF. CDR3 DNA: TGTGCCAGCAGTTTTCCGGGCTACGAGCAGTACTTC.

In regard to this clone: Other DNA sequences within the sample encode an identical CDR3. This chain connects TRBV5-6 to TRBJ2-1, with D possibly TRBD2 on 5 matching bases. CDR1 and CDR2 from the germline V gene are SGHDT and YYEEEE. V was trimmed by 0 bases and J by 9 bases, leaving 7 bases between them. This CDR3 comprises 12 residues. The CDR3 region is CASSLVGGEQFF. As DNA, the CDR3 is TGTGCCAGCAGCTTGGTCGGAGGTGAGCAGTTCTTC.

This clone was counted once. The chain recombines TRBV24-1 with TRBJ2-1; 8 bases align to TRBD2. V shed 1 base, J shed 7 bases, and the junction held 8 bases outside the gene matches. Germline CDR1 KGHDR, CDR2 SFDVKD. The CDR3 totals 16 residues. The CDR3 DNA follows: TGTGCCACCAGTGATTTTGGAGCGGGAGTGGAGAATGAGCAGTTCTTC. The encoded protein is CATSDFGAGVENEQFF.

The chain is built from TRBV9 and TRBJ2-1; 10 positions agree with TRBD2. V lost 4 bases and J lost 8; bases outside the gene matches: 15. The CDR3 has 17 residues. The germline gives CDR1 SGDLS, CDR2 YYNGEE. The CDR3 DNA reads TGTGCCAGCAGCTACCCCCGGGCTAGCGGGAGTTCCGATGAGCAGTTCTTC. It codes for CASSYPRASGSSDEQFF.

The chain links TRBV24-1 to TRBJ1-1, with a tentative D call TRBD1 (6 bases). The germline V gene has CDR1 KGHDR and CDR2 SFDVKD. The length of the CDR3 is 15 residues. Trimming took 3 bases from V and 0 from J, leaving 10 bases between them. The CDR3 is CATSDNTGLNTEAFF. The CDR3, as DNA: TGTGCCACCAGTGATAATACAGGGTTGAACACTGAAGCTTTCTTT.

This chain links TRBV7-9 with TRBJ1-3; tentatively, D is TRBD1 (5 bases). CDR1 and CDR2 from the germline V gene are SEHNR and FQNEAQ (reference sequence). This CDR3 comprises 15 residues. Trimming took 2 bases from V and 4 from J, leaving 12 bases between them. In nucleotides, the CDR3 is TGTGCCAGCAGCTTAACATGGGGCAGCGGAAACACCATATATTTT. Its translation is CASSLTWGSGNTIYF.

The CDR3 sequence: CASSQETGGTDTQYF. The DNA of the CDR3 is TGCGCCAGCAGCCAAGAAACGGGAGGCACAGATACGCAGTATTTT. This chain links TRBV4-1 with TRBJ2-3, with D maybe TRBD2 (6 bases). Germline V gives CDR1 MGHRA, CDR2 YSYEKL. Between the trimmed V and J ends, which lost 0 bases and 1 base, there was a span of 8 bases. This CDR3 spans 15 amino acids.

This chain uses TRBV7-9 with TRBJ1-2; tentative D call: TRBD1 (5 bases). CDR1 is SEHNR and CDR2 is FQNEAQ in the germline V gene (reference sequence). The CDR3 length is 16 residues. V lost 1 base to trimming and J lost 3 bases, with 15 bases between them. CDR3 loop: CASSLGSAGIDYGYTF. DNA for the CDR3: TGTGCCAGCAGCTTAGGGAGCGCAGGGATAGACTATGGCTACACCTTC.

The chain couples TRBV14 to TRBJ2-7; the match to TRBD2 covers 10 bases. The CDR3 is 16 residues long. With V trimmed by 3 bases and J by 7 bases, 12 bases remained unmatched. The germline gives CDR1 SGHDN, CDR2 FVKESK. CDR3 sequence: CASSHLTSGAGREQYF. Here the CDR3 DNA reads TGTGCCAGCAGCCACCTTACTAGCGGGGCCGGAAGGGAGCAGTACTTC.

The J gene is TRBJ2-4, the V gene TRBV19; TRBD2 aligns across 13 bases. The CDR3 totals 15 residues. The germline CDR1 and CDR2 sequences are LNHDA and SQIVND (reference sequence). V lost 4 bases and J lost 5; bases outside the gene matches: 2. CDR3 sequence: CASSRLAGGENIQYF. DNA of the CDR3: TGTGCCAGTAGTAGACTAGCGGGAGGTGAAAACATTCAGTACTTC.

The CDR3 nucleotides read TGTGCCAGCAGCCCGAGCTTAGCGGGAGGAGGCTACGAGCAGTACTTC. Protein sequence: CASSPSLAGGGYEQYF. J is TRBJ2-7 and V is TRBV3-1 (or the pseudogene TRBV3-2); 10 bases line up with TRBD2. Trimming at V came to 4 bases and at J to 3 bases, leaving 9 bases not matched to a gene. The V gene's germline CDR1 is LGHDT and CDR2 YNNKEL (reference sequence). CDR3 length: 16 residues.

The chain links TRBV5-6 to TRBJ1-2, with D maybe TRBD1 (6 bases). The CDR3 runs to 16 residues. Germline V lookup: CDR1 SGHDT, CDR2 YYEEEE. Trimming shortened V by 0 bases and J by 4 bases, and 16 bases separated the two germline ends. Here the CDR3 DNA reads TGTGCCAGCAGCTTGGACCAACAGGGAAACTCCTATGGCTACACCTTC. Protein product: CASSLDQQGNSYGYTF. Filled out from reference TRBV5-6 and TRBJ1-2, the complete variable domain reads DAGVTQSPTHLIKTRGQQVTLRCSPKSGHDTVSWYQQALGQGPQFIFQYYEEEERQRGNFPDRFSGHQFPNYSSELNVNALLLGDSALYLCASSLDQQGNSYGYTFGSGTRLTVV.

The DNA of the CDR3 is TGTGCCAGCAGTTTCCCCGGGACTAGCGGGGCCTACAATGAGCAGTTCTTC. It encodes CASSFPGTSGAYNEQFF. The V gene is TRBV27, the J gene TRBJ2-1, with 13 bases matching TRBD2. Looked up from germline, CDR1 is MNHEY and CDR2 is SMNVEV (reference sequence). Trimming took 3 bases from V and 2 from J; bases not matched to a gene: 4. The CDR3 is 17 residues long.

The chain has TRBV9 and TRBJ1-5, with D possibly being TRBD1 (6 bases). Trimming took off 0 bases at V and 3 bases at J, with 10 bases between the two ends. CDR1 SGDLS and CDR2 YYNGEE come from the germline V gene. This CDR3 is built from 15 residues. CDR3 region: CASSVGTDLNQPQHF. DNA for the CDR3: TGTGCCAGCAGCGTAGGGACAGATCTCAATCAGCCCCAGCATTTT.

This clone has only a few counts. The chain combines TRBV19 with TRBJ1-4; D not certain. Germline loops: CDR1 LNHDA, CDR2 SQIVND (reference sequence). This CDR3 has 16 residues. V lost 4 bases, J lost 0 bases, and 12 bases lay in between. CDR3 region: CASSTPGGATNEKLFF. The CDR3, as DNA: TGTGCCAGTAGTACCCCGGGAGGCGCAACTAATGAAAAACTGTTTTTT. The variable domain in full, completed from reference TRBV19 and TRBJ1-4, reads DGGITQSPKYLFRKEGQNVTLSCEQNLNHDAMYWYRQDPGQGLRLIYYSQIVNDFQKGDIAEGYSVSREKKESFPLTVTSAQKNPTAFYLCASSTPGGATNEKLFFGSGTQLSVL.

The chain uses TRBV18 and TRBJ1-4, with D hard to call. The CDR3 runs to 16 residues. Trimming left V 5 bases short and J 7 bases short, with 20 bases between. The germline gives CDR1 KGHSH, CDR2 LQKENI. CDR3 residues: CASSEDSPVLGEKLFF. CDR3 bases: TGTGCCAGCTCAGAGGACTCCCCGGTCCTGGGTGAAAAACTGTTTTTT.

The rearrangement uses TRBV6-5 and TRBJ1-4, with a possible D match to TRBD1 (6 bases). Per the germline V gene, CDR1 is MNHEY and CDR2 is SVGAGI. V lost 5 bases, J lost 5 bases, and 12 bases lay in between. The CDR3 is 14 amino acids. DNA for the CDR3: TGTGCCAGCAGTCGTGGGGGGACAAATGAAAAACTGTTTTTT. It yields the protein CASSRGGTNEKLFF.

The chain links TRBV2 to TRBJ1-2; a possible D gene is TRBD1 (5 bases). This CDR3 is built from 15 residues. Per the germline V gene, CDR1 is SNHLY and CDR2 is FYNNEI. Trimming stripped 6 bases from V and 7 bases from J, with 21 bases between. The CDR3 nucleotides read TGTGCCAGCAGCTTGGGACGGCTCGGTGCTTTTGGCTACACCTTC. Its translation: CASSLGRLGAFGYTF. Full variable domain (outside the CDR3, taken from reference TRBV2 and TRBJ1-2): EPEVTQTPSHQVTQMGQEVILRCVPISNHLYFYWYRQILGQKVEFLVSFYNNEISEKSEIFDDQFSVERPDGSNFTLKIRSTKLEDSAMYFCASSLGRLGAFGYTFGSGTRLTVV.

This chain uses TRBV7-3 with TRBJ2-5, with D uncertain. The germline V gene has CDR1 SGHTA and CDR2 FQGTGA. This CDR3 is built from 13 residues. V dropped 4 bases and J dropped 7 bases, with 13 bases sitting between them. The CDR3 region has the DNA TGTGCCAGCAGCTCTACAAGGGATACGACCCAGTACTTC. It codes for CASSSTRDTTQYF. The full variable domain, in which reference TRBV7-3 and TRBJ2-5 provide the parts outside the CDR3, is GAGVSQTPSNKVTEKGKYVELRCDPISGHTALYWYRQSLGQGPEFLIYFQGTGAADDSGLPNDRFFAVRPEGSVSTLKIQRTERGDSAVYLCASSSTRDTTQYFGPGTRLLVL.

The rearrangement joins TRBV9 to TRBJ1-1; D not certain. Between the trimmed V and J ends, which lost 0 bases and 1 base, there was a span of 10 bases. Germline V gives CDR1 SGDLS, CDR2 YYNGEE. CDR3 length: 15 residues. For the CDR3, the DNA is TGTGCCAGCAGCGTAGGCGACGGAGCGAACACTGAAGCTTTCTTT. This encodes CASSVGDGANTEAFF.

Here the CDR3 reads CASSLGVTDSYEQYF. CDR3 coding DNA: TGTGCCAGCAGCTTGGGAGTGACAGATTCCTACGAGCAGTACTTC. The rearrangement links TRBV7-6 to TRBJ2-7, with D perhaps assigned TRBD1 or TRBD2 (5 bases each). The CDR3 has 15 amino acids. V was clipped by 3 bases and J by 1 base, with 13 bases between them. The germline CDR1 and CDR2 sequences are SGHVS and FNYEAQ. The full variable domain, completed using reference TRBV7-6 and TRBJ2-7, is GAGVSQSPRYKVTKRGQDVALRCDPISGHVSLYWYRQALGQGPEFLTYFNYEAQQDKSGLPNDRFSAERPEGSISTLTIQRTEQRDSAMYRCASSLGVTDSYEQYFGPGTRLTVT.

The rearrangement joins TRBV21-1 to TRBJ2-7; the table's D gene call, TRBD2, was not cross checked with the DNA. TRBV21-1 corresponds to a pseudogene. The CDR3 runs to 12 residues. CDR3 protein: CASRFPYYEQYF. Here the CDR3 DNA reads TGTGCCAGCAGATTCCCTTATTACGAGCAGTACTTC.

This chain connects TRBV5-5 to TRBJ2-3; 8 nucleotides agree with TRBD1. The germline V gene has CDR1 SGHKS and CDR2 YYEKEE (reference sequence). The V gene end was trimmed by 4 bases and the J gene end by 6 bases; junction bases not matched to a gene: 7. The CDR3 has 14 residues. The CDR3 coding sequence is TGTGCCAGCAGCCGGCGGACAGGGAGGGATACGCAGTATTTT. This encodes CASSRRTGRDTQYF.

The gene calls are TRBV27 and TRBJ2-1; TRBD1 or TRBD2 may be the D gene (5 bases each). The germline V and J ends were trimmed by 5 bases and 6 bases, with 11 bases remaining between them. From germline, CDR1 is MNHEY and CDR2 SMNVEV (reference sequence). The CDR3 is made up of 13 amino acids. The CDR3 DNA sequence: TGTGCCAGCAGTCTCGGGGCGGGCAATGAGCAGTTCTTC. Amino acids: CASSLGAGNEQFF.